This note documents a single T cell receptor (beta chain) sequence. Methods used by the authors: Reference gene primer amplification gave nucleated cell count estimates. TCRdb's copy holds only in-frame clones and misses some; the assay was immunoSEQ multiplex PCR. V and J calls plus clone size are reproduced from that table; the DNA served to infer D and trimming. This sample yields 55,000 to 80,000 clones, of which roughly 87% are seen a single time; around 8.7% belongs to the top ten. The CDR3 is 16 residues long. J lost 6 bases, V lost 0 bases, and 3 bases had no gene match. Germline V CDR1 and CDR2: SGHVS, FNYEAQ. This sample was taken from a study of blood T cell repertoires in COVID-19. The overall study: Samples taken during acute and convalescent COVID-19 were collected in the United States, Italy and Spain.

The receptor's source is a man in his fifties or sixties with active COVID-19. The sample comprised peripheral blood. The chain couples TRBV7-6 to TRBJ2-1; the match to TRBD2 covers 12 bases. The CDR3 sequence: CASSLASSGGANEQFF. For the CDR3, the DNA is TGTGCCAGCAGCTTAGCGTCTAGCGGGGGGGCCAATGAGCAGTTCTTC.